Here is one T cell receptor beta chain with its context. Assay used: immunoSEQ multiplex PCR; TCRdb lists only in-frame clones, some missing. Counted here are 130,000 to 150,000 clones, 70% to 90% occurring once; the ten biggest clones make up 6.5% to 9.5%. These data are taken from a study of blood T cell repertoires in COVID-19. In germline, CDR1 is MNHNS, CDR2 SASEGT. The CDR3 length is 16 residues. Trimming left V 4 bases short and J 3 bases short, with 15 bases between. The gene calls are TRBV6-1 and TRBJ2-2, with D perhaps matching TRBD2 (5 bases). Sequenced sample: peripheral blood. This clonotype was sampled from a woman aged 55-69 years with COVID-19, enrolled during active disease. The DNA for the CDR3 is TGTGCCAGCAGTGTGCTAGCTAGGCGGGACACCGGGGAGCTGTTTTTT. Translating it yields CASSVLARRDTGELFF.